A selection of T cell receptor beta chains follows, all from one sample in a study of OX40 agonist ivuxolimab in advanced cancers. Using immunoSEQ multiplex PCR, the repertoire was profiled, and TCRdb retains in-frame clones only, with some absent. The table has 65,000 to 90,000 clones, 70% to 90% seen once. The sequencing here drew on CD4+ or CD8+ T cells sorted from blood, taken in a trial of the OX40 agonist ivuxolimab. Receptor source: an adult with an advanced solid tumor such as melanoma, head and neck, liver or kidney cancer. Each CDR3 is given with its conserved first and last residue. A D gene is named only where the DNA matches it firmly. Size values are once, few and many counts, or a class for expanded clones, and some rows have none.

15,TRBD1,TRBV9,-,TRBJ2-7,TGTGCCAGCAGCTTGGGACAGGGGGGCACCTACGAGCAGTACTTC,CASSLGQGGTYEQYF
16,TRBD2,TRBV9,-,TRBJ2-3,TGTGCCAGCAGCGTAGGGACTAGCGGAATCACAGATACGCAGTATTTT,CASSVGTSGITDTQYF
14,-,TRBV7-3,-,TRBJ2-6,TGTGCCAGCAGCGGACCGCCTGGGGCCAACGTCCTGACTTTC,CASSGPPGANVLTF
17,-,TRBV25-1,-,TRBJ1-6,TGTGCCAGCAGGCCTAATGTGGGGACAAGGAAGGGTTCACCCCTCCACTTT,CASRPNVGTRKGSPLHF
17,TRBD1,TRBV15,-,TRBJ2-7,TGTGCCACCAGCAGAGATAAAATAGGGACAGGGGTCTACGAGCAGTACTTC,CATSRDKIGTGVYEQYF
17,TRBD2,TRBV10-3,-,TRBJ2-3,TGTGCCATCAGTGAGTCAACTAGCGGGGCTAGCACAGATACGCAGTATTTT,CAISESTSGASTDTQYF
17,TRBD1,TRBV11-2,once,TRBJ2-2,TGTGCCAGCAGCCCGGGACAGGGAAGGAAAAACACCGGGGAGCTGTTTTTT,CASSPGQGRKNTGELFF
14,-,TRBV6-5,-,TRBJ1-5,TGTGCCAGCACCGACGATTATAGCAATCAGCCCCAGCATTTT,CASTDDYSNQPQHF
12,TRBD1,TRBV29-1,-,TRBJ1-2,TGCAGCGTGGTACAGGGGGACTATGGCTACACCTTC,CSVVQGDYGYTF
14,-,TRBV16,-,TRBJ1-2,TGTGCCAGCAGCCAATCGGCGGGGGCCTATGGCTACACCTTC,CASSQSAGAYGYTF
12,-,TRBV30,once,TRBJ2-3,TGTGCCTGGAGTCCTACTAGGGATACGCAGTATTTT,CAWSPTRDTQYF
16,TRBD1,TRBV5-4,-,TRBJ2-5,TGTGCCAGCAGCTTGCCTCGGACAGGGTCTTTGGAGACCCAGTACTTC,CASSLPRTGSLETQYF
11,-,TRBV20-1,once,TRBJ1-4,TGCAGTGCCGGCGGGGTTGAAAAACTGTTTTTT,CSAGGVEKLFF
14,TRBD1,TRBV5-1,medium-sized,TRBJ2-3,TGCGCCAGCAGCTTCGGACAGGGTGCAGATACGCAGTATTTT,CASSFGQGADTQYF
18,-,TRBV5-1,-,TRBJ2-6,TGCGCCAGCAGAACCGGGGGCAGGGGCGCTCCTGGGGCCAACGTCCTGACTTTC,CASRTGGRGAPGANVLTF
14,TRBD1,TRBV4-2,-,TRBJ2-7,TGTGCCAGCAGCCAAGGGGACAGGGACTACGAGCAGTACTTC,CASSQGDRDYEQYF
16,-,TRBV18,-,TRBJ2-1,TGTGCCAGCTCATCGATGGGCCTCGGGAAGGGGAATGAGCAGTTCTTC,CASSSMGLGKGNEQFF
12,-,TRBV29-1,-,TRBJ1-5,TGCAGCGTGGGGGCGAGGGATCAGCCCCAGCATTTT,CSVGARDQPQHF
15,TRBD2,TRBV7-3,once,TRBJ2-3,TGTGCCAGCAGCAGGGGACTAGCGGAAACAGATACGCAGTATTTT,CASSRGLAETDTQYF
14,TRBD2,TRBV2,-,TRBJ2-7,TGTGCCAGCAGTGACCTAGCGGGGACCTACGAGCAGTACTTC,CASSDLAGTYEQYF
16,-,TRBV7-7,-,TRBJ1-5,TGTGCTAGCAGCTCCCCGGGCCTCAGAGCGGTTCAGCCCCAGCATTTT,CASSSPGLRAVQPQHF
16,TRBD2,TRBV7-9,-,TRBJ2-1,TGTGCCAGCAGTCCCCCATCTAGCGGTCCCTACAATGAGCAGTTCTTC,CASSPPSSGPYNEQFF
14,TRBD1,TRBV30,-,TRBJ1-4,TGTGCCTGGACCCAACAGGGGTTTAATGAAAAACTGTTTTTT,CAWTQQGFNEKLFF
16,-,TRBV9,-,TRBJ1-5,TGTGCCAGCAGCGGAGGAGACGCTAAGAATCGGGAGCCCCAGCATTTT,CASSGGDAKNREPQHF
14,-,TRBV11-3,-,TRBJ2-7,TGTGCCAGCAGCCCCGGACAAACGACTGGCGAGCAGTACTTC,CASSPGQTTGEQYF
12,-,TRBV30,-,TRBJ1-2,TGTGCCTGGAGTGTACCGCCAAGCGGCTACACCTTC,CAWSVPPSGYTF
13,-,TRBV7-2,-,TRBJ1-1,TGTGCCAGCAGCCCAGACGGGAGAATGAGAGCTTTCTTT,CASSPDGRMRAFF